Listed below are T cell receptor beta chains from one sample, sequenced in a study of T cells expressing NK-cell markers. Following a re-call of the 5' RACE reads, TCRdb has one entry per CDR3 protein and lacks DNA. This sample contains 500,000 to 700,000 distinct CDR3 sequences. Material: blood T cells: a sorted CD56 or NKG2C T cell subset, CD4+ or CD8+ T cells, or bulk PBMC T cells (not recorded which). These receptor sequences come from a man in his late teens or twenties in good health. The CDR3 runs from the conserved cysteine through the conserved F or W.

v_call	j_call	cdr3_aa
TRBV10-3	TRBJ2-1	CAIGGTSTYNEQFF
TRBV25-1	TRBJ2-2	CASGQGGTRELFF
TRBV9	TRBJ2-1	CASSVGVNNEQFF
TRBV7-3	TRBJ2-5	CASSPFGLAAQETQYF
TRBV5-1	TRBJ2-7	CASSLAQGAREQYF
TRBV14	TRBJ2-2	CASSQFFITGELFF
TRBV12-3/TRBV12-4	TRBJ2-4	CASRGSWVNIQYF
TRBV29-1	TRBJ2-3	CSASPASSTDTQYF
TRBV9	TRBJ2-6	CASSRGQGAVSGANVLTF
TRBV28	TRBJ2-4	CASRPWGLAKNIQYF
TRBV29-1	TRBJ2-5	CSVAGTSGTETQYF
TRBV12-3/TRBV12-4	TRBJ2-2	CASSLSGRSTGELFF
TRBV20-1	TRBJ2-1	CSAIRDRPSSFRNEQFF
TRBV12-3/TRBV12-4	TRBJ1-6	CASSLGGDSPLHF
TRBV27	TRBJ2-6	CASKFKVAGGYSGANVLTF
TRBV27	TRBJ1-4	CASSFVDNEKLFF
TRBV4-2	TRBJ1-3	CASSPSVWGQEGYSGNTIYF
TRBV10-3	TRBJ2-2	CAIGQANTGELFF
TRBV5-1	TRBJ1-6	CASSLDGGSPLHF
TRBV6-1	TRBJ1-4	CASSKQVPTNEKLFF
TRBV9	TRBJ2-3	CASSGRVVTDTQYF
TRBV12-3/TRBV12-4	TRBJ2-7	CASSSARGRKYEQYF